This TCR beta chain was recorded in a study of cytomegalovirus exposure and HLA in healthy donors. General observations from the study: After further analysis at a later stage, 17,000 or so TCR beta sequences were associated with HLA alleles at 0.05 false discovery rate.

This CDR3 contains 16 residues. The ends lost 6 bases at V and 0 bases at J; junction bases unmatched: 8. Germline loops: CDR1 MDHEN, CDR2 SYDVKM. 60 Vbeta and 13 Jbeta primers were used in PCR. Libraries were prepared by immunoSEQ multiplex PCR; TCRdb keeps only in-frame clonotypes and omits some of them. The sample has about 120,000 clones, roughly three fifths seen once; the top ten hold 1.5% to 1.7%. A word on this clone: Its antigen is currently unknown.

The chain uses TRBV28 and TRBJ2-1; 7 nucleotides match TRBD2. The sequenced sample was PBMCs. The sequence was collected from a young man in good health and CMV-seronegative. The chain's CDR3 is CASRPLAASSYNEQFF. In DNA, the CDR3 is TGTGCCAGCAGACCCCTAGCGGCCAGCTCCTACAATGAGCAGTTCTTC.